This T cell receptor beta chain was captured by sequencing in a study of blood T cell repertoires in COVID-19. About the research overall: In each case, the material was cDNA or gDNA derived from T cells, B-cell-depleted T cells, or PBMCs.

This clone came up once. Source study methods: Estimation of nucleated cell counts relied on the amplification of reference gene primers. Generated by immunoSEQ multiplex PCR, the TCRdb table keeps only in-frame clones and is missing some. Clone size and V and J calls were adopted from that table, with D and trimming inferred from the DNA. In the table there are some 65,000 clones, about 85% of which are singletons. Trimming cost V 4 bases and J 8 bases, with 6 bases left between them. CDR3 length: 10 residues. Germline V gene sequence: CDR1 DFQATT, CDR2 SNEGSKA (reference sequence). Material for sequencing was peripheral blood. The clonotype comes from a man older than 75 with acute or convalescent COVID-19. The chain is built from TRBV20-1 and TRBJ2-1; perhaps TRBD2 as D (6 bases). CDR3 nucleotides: TGCAGTGCTACGGGAGATGAGCAGTTCTTC. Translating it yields CSATGDEQFF.